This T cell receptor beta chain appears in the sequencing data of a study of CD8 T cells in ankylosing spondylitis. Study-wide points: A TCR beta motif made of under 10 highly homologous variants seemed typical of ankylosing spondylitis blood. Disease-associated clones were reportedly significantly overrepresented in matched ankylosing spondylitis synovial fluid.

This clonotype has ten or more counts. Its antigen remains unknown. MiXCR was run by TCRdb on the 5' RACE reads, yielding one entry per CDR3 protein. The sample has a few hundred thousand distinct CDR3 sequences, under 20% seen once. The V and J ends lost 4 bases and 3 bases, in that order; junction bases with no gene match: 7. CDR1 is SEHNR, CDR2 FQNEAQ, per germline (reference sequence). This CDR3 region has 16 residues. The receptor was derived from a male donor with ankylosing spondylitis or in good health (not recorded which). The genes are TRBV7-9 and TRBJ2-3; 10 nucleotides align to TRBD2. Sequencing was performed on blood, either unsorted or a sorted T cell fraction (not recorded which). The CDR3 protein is CASSSILAGETDTQYF. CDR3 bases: TGTGCCAGCAGCTCCATCCTAGCGGGGGAGACAGATACGCAGTATTTT.